These 17 T cell receptor beta chains share one sample of origin, sequenced in a study of CD8 T cells in ankylosing spondylitis. Points from the study as a whole: Ankylosing spondylitis blood appeared to carry a characteristic TCR beta motif of 7 or 8 highly homologous variants.

TCRdb passed the 5' RACE reads through MiXCR, listing each CDR3 protein once. This sample yields fewer than 550,000 distinct CDR3 sequences, of which about 5.7% are seen a single time; 3% to 4% belongs to the top ten. No antigens are known for them. The material sequenced was blood, either unsorted or a sorted T cell fraction (not recorded which). The receptors stem from a male donor with ankylosing spondylitis.

The table lists this clonotype with many counts. The chain couples TRBV7-2 to TRBJ2-7, with 11 nucleotides matching TRBD2. In germline, CDR1 is SGHTA, CDR2 FQGNSA. There are 15 residues in the CDR3. Germline trimming cut 3 bases from V and 2 bases from J; bases unmatched to any gene: 3. This CDR3 reads CASSLASGRPYEQYF. The CDR3 bases are TGTGCCAGCAGCTTGGCTAGCGGGAGGCCCTACGAGCAGTACTTC.

Many counts were recorded for this clonotype. The chain links TRBV5-1 to TRBJ2-1, with 8 bases lining up with TRBD2. The CDR3 extends over 14 amino acids. The V gene's germline CDR1 is SGHRS and CDR2 YFSETQ. Germline trimming cut 0 bases from V and 9 bases from J; bases unmatched to any gene: 5. The DNA of the CDR3 is TGCGCCAGCAGCTTGGAAGCGGGAGTAGTTGAGCAGTTCTTC. This encodes CASSLEAGVVEQFF.

This clonotype was counted many times. V is TRBV19 and J is TRBJ1-6; D not certain. With 3 bases removed from V and 8 bases from J, the gap between germline ends came to 5 bases. The CDR3 totals 12 residues. CDR1 is LNHDA, CDR2 SQIVND, per germline (reference sequence). CDR3 region: CASSIGDSPLHF. The CDR3 DNA reads TGTGCCAGTAGTATCGGGGATTCACCCCTCCACTTT.

This clonotype was observed many times. The V call is TRBV28, the J call TRBJ2-1; no clear D. V dropped 6 bases and J dropped 8 bases, with 14 bases sitting between them. In germline, CDR1 is MDHEN, CDR2 SYDVKM. CDR3 length: 13 residues. This CDR3 reads CASRTVGVDEQFF. The CDR3 nucleotides read TGTGCCAGCAGGACTGTCGGAGTCGATGAGCAGTTCTTC.

This clonotype was observed many times. This chain joins TRBV7-2 and TRBJ2-1, with TRBD2 matching 13 bases. Germline V gene data show CDR1 as SGHTA and CDR2 as FQGNSA. Trimming cost V 3 bases and J 7 bases; bases outside gene matches: 3. The CDR3 has 15 residues. The CDR3 nucleotides are TGTGCCAGCAGCTTTCCGGGACTAGCGGGGAATGAGCAGTTCTTC. Its protein is CASSFPGLAGNEQFF.

The sample holds a few counts of this clonotype. V usage is TRBV28 and J usage is TRBJ2-7, with D maybe TRBD1 (7 bases). CDR1 and CDR2 (germline): MDHEN, SYDVKM. V dropped 3 bases and J dropped 5 bases, with 14 bases sitting between them. The CDR3 is made up of 14 amino acids. DNA of the CDR3: TGTGCCAGCAGTTTGGACAGGCGCGGGAACGAGCAGTACTTC. The encoded protein is CASSLDRRGNEQYF.

This clonotype has ten or more counts. In DNA form, the CDR3 reads TGTGCCATCAGGGAAGACAGCTCCTACGAGCAGTACTTC. This translates into CAIREDSSYEQYF. The chain is built from TRBV10-3 and TRBJ2-7, with a tentative D call TRBD1 (5 bases). This CDR3 has 13 amino acids. V was clipped by 6 bases and J by 0 bases, with 9 bases between them. CDR1 and CDR2 from the germline V gene are ENHRY and SYGVKD.

This clonotype was seen at least ten times. The chain recombines TRBV18 with TRBJ2-3; D ambiguous. The ends were cut back, 3 bases at V and 0 bases at J, with 7 bases in the middle. This CDR3 has 14 amino acids. In germline, CDR1 is KGHSH, CDR2 LQKENI. The CDR3 loop reads CASSPLDSTDTQYF. Written as DNA, the CDR3 is TGTGCCAGCTCACCCCTCGATAGCACAGATACGCAGTATTTT.

This clonotype has more than one count but fewer than ten. This chain connects TRBV20-1 to TRBJ1-2; D perhaps matches TRBD1 (5 bases). The germline CDR1 and CDR2 sequences are DFQATT and SNEGSKA (reference sequence). The CDR3 is 14 residues long. The V end lost 2 bases, the J end lost 8 bases, and 18 bases lay between the germline ends. The CDR3 reads CSARNDGAEGGYTF. CDR3 nucleotides: TGCAGTGCTAGAAATGACGGGGCCGAAGGAGGCTACACCTTC.

This clonotype came up many times. The V and J genes are TRBV4-3 and TRBJ2-7, with D perhaps assigned TRBD1 or TRBD2 (5 bases each). Germline CDR1 and CDR2: LGHNA and YSLEER. CDR3 length: 18 residues. V dropped 0 bases and J dropped 2 bases, with 20 bases sitting between them. The CDR3 is CASSQDAIAGTGAYEQYF. The DNA of the CDR3 is TGCGCCAGCAGCCAAGATGCCATAGCCGGGACCGGGGCCTACGAGCAGTACTTC.

This clonotype has at least ten counts. The CDR3 region has the DNA TGTGCCAGCAGCTCCATGTTTGGGTTCACAGATACGCAGTATTTT. Translating it yields CASSSMFGFTDTQYF. This chain links TRBV7-2 with TRBJ2-3; D remains unclear. CDR3 length: 15 amino acids. Germline V gene data show CDR1 as SGHTA and CDR2 as FQGNSA. Trimming took 4 bases from V and 2 from J, leaving 13 bases between them.

The chain employs TRBV4-1 and TRBJ2-3, with TRBD1 identical over 7 bases. Trimming removed 1 base from V and 1 base from J; junction bases left unmatched: 23. CDR1 MGHRA and CDR2 YSYEKL come from the germline V gene. This CDR3 has 22 residues. For the CDR3, the DNA is TGCGCCAGCAGCCAAGCCACTTGGACAGGAGATCTTCCCCCCTCTGGCACAGATACGCAGTATTTT. Protein sequence: CASSQATWTGDLPPSGTDTQYF.

In the case of this clonotype: A much larger clone differs from this one at a single base, so this may be a read error. The gene calls are TRBV7-2 and TRBJ2-2; 9 bases map to TRBD2. The CDR3 is 17 amino acids. Per germline, CDR1 SGHTA and CDR2 FQGNSA. The V gene end was trimmed by 2 bases and the J gene end by 6 bases; junction bases not matched to a gene: 10. This chain's CDR3 is CASSLKMPSGAPGELFF. For the CDR3, the DNA is TGTGCCAGCAGCTTAAAAATGCCTAGCGGGGCCCCCGGGGAGCTGTTTTTT. The full variable domain, completed using reference TRBV7-2 and TRBJ2-2, is GAGVSQSPSNKVTEKGKDVELRCDPISGHTALYWYRQSLGQGLEFLIYFQGNSAPDKSGLPSDRFSAERTGGSVSTLTIQRTQQEDSAVYLCASSLKMPSGAPGELFFGEGSRLTVL.

This clonotype was detected many times. The chain recombines TRBV3-1 with TRBJ1-3; 9 nucleotides align to TRBD1. Germline assignment: CDR1 LGHDT and CDR2 YNNKEL (reference sequence). There are 16 residues in the CDR3. V was clipped by 6 bases and J by 2 bases; unmatched bases: 8. CDR3 nucleotide sequence: TGTGCCAGCAGACCGGACAGGGGAATTGCTGGAAACACCATATATTTT. Its translation: CASRPDRGIAGNTIYF.

This clonotype was detected a few times. J is TRBJ2-2 and V is TRBV7-2; D possibly corresponds to TRBD2 (6 bases). Deletions cut 5 bases from V and 4 bases from J, with 14 bases between. Germline V lookup: CDR1 SGHTA, CDR2 FQGNSA. There are 15 residues in the CDR3. CDR3 coding DNA: TGTGCCAGCAGCCCCCAGGACTATCCCACCGGGGAGCTGTTTTTT. It codes for CASSPQDYPTGELFF. The whole variable domain, remainder taken from reference TRBV7-2 and TRBJ2-2, is GAGVSQSPSNKVTEKGKDVELRCDPISGHTALYWYRQSLGQGLEFLIYFQGNSAPDKSGLPSDRFSAERTGGSVSTLTIQRTQQEDSAVYLCASSPQDYPTGELFFGEGSRLTVL.

This clonotype occurred many times. V and J are TRBV9 and TRBJ1-1; 7 bases are a match to TRBD1. Germline CDR1 reads SGDLS; CDR2 reads YYNGEE. The CDR3 is 14 amino acids. Germline trimming cut 3 bases from V and 4 bases from J; bases unmatched to any gene: 6. This chain's CDR3 is CASSGGTGVTEAFF. CDR3 nucleotide sequence: TGTGCCAGCAGCGGAGGAACAGGGGTCACTGAAGCTTTCTTT.

This clonotype has ten or more counts. This chain connects TRBV5-6 to TRBJ2-2; 12 bases fit TRBD1. The germline V gene has CDR1 SGHDT and CDR2 YYEEEE. The CDR3 consists of 16 residues. After removal of 1 base from V and 5 bases from J, the junction contained 3 bases not matched to a gene. This CDR3 reads CASSLLGQGATGELFF. In DNA form, the CDR3 reads TGTGCCAGCAGCTTGCTGGGACAGGGGGCTACCGGGGAGCTGTTTTTT.